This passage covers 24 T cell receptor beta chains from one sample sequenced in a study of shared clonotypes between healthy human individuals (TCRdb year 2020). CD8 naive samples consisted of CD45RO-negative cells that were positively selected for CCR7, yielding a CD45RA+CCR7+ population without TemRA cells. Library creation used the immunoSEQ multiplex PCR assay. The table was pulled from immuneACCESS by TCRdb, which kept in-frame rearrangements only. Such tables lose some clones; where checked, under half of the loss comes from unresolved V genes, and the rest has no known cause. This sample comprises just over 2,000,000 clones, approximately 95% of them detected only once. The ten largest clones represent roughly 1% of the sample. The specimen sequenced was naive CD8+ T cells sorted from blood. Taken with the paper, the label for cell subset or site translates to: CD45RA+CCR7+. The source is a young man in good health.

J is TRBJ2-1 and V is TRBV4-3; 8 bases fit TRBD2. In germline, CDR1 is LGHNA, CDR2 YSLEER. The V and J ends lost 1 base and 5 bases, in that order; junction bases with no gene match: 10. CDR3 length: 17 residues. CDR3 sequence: CASSQVALADYNNEQFF. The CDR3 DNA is TGCGCCAGCAGCCAAGTTGCACTAGCGGATTACAACAATGAGCAGTTCTTC.

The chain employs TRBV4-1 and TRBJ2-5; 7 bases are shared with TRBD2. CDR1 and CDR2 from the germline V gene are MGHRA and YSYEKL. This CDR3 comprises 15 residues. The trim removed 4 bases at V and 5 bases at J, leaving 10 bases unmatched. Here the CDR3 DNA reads TGCGCCAGCAGCCCCATCGGGCTAGCGGTGGAGACCCAGTACTTC. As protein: CASSPIGLAVETQYF.

CDR3 in amino acids: CASSLTQEREKLFF. CDR3 in DNA: TGTGCCAGCAGCCTAACACAGGAGAGGGAAAAACTGTTTTTT. The gene calls are TRBV9 and TRBJ1-4; a weak D match, TRBD1 (5 bases). The germline V gene has CDR1 SGDLS and CDR2 YYNGEE. Trimming left V 4 bases short and J 8 bases short, with 15 bases between. CDR3 length: 14 amino acids.

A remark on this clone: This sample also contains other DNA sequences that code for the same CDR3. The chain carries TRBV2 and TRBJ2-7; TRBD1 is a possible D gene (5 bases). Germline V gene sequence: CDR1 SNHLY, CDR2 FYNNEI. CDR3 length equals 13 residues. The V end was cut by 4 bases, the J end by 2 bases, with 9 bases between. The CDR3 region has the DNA TGTGCCAGCAGTGGGTCAGGGACCTACGAGCAGTACTTC. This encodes CASSGSGTYEQYF.

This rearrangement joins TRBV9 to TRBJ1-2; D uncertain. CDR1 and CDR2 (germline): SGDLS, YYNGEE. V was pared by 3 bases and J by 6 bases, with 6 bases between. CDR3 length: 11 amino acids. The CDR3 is CASSARDGYTF. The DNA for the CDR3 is TGTGCCAGCAGCGCTCGGGATGGCTACACCTTC.

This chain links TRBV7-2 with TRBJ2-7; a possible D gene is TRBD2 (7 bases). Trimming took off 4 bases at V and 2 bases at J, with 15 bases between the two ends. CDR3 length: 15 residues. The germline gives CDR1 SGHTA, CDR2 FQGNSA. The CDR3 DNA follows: TGTGCCAGCAGCTCGGGGGCGGGAGCGGCCTACGAGCAGTACTTC. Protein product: CASSSGAGAAYEQYF.

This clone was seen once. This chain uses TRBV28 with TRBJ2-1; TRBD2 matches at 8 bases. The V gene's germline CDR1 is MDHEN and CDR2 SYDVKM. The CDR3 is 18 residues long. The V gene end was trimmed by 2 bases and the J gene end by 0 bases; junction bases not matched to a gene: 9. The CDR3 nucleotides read TGTGCCAGCAGTTTAGAGGGCCTAGCGGGCCGCTCCTACAATGAGCAGTTCTTC. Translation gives CASSLEGLAGRSYNEQFF.

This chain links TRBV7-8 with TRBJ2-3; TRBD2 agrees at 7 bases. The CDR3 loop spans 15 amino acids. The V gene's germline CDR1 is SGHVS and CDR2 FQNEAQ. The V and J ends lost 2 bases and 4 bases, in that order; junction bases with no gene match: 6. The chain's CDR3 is CASSLFAGEADTQYF. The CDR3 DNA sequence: TGTGCCAGCAGCTTATTCGCGGGAGAAGCAGATACGCAGTATTTT.

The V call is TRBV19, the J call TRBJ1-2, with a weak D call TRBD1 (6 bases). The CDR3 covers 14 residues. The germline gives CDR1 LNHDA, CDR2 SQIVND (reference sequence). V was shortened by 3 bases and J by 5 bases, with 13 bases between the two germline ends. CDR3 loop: CASSIAWTDYGYTF. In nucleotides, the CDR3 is TGTGCCAGTAGTATCGCGTGGACAGATTATGGCTACACCTTC.

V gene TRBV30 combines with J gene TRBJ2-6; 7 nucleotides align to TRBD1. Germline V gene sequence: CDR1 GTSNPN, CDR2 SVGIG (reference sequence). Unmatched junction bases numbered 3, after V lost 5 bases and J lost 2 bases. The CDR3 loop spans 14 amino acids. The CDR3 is CAWEQGTGANVLTF. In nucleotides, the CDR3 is TGTGCCTGGGAACAGGGGACTGGGGCCAACGTCCTGACTTTC.

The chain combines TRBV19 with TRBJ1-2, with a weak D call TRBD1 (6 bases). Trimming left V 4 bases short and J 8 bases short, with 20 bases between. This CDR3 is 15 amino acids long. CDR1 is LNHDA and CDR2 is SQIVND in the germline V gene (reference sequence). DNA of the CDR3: TGTGCCAGTAGTACCACCCCCCCAGGGGAGGGGGGCTACACCTTC. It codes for CASSTTPPGEGGYTF.

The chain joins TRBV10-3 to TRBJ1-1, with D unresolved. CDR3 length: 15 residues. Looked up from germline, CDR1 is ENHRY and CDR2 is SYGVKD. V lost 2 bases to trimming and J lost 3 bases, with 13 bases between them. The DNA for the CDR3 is TGTGCCATCAGTGAGCGTACTTCAACTGACACTGAAGCTTTCTTT. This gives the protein CAISERTSTDTEAFF.

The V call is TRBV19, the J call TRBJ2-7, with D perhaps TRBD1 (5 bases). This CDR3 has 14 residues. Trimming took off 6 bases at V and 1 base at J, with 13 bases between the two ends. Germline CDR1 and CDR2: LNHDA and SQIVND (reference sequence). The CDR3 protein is CASRLTASSYEQYF. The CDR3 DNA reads TGTGCCAGTAGGTTGACAGCTTCGTCCTACGAGCAGTACTTC.

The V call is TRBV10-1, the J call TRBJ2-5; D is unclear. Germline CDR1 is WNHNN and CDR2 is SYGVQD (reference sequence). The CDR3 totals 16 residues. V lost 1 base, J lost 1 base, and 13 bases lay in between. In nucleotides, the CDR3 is TGCGCCAGCAGTGAGTTTCCTTCGGCGGTCCAAGAGACCCAGTACTTC. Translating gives CASSEFPSAVQETQYF.

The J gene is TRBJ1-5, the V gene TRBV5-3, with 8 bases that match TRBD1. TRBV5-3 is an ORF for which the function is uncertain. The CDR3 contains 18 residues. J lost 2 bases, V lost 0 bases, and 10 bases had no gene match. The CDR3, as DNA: TGTGCCAGAAGCTTGGAGGCTCAGGGGGCGCCGGGCAATCAGCCCCAGCATTTT. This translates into CARSLEAQGAPGNQPQHF.

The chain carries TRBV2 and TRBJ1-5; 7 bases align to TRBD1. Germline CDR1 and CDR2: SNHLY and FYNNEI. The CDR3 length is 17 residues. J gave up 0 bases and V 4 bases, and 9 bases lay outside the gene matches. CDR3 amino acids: CASSGDSVRGSNQPQHF. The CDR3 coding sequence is TGTGCCAGCAGTGGGGACAGCGTAAGGGGTAGCAATCAGCCCCAGCATTTT.

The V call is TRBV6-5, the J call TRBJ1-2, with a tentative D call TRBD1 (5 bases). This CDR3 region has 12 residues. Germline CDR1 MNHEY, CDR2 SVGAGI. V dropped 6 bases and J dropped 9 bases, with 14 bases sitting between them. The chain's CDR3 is CASSNTRGSYTF. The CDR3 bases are TGTGCCAGCAGCAATACCCGGGGGAGCTACACCTTC.

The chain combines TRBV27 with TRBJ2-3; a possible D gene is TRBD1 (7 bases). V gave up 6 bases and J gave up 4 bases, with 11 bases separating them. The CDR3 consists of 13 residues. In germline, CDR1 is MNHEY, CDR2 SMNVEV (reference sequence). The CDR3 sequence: CASSGGTADTQYF. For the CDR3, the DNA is TGTGCCAGCAGCGGAGGGACAGCAGATACGCAGTATTTT.

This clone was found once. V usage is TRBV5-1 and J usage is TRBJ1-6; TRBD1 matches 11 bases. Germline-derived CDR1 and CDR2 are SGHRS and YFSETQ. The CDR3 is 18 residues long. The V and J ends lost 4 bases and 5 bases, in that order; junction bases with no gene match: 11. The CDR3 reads CASSTGQGAVSDNSPLHF. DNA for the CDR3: TGCGCCAGCAGCACAGGACAGGGGGCCGTTAGCGATAATTCACCCCTCCACTTT.

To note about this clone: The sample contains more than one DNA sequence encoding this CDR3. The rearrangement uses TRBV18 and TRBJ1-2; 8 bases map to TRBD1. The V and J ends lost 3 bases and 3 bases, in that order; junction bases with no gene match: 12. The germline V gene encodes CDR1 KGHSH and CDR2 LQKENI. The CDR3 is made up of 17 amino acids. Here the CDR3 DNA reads TGTGCCAGCTCACCTCCCTCCCGGACAGGGAAAGACTATGGCTACACCTTC. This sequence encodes CASSPPSRTGKDYGYTF.

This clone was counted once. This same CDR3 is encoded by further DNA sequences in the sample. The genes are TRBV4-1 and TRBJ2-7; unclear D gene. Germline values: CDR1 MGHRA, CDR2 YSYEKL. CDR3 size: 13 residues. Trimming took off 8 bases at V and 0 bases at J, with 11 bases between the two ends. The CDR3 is CASSLESSYEQYF. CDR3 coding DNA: TGCGCCAGCTCCCTTGAGAGCTCCTACGAGCAGTACTTC.

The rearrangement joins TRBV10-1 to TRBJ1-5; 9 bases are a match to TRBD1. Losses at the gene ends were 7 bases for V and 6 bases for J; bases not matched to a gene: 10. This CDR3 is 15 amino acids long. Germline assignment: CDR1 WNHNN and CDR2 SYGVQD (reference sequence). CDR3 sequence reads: CASNLRTGEGQPQHF. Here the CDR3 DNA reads TGCGCCAGCAATCTGAGGACAGGGGAGGGTCAGCCCCAGCATTTT.

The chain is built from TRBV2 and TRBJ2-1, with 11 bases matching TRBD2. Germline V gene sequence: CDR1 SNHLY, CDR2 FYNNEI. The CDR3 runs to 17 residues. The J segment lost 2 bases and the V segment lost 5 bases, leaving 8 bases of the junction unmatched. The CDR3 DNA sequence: TGTGCCAGCAGTCCGGGACTAGCGGCCGCAACCTACAATGAGCAGTTCTTC. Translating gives CASSPGLAAATYNEQFF.

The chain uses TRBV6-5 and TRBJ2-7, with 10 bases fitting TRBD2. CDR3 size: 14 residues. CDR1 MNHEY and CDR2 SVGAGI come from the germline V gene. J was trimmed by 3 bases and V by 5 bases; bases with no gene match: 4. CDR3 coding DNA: TGTGCCAGCAGTCGTACTAGCGGGGACTACGAGCAGTACTTC. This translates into CASSRTSGDYEQYF.